The rows below give T cell receptor beta chains drawn from one sample of a study of T-cell memory formation after mild COVID-19. TCRdb redid the calling of the 5' RACE reads with MiXCR, one entry per CDR3 protein. The sample lists about 140,000 distinct CDR3 sequences, about 14% occurring once. The sample comprised PBMCs or a T cell subset sorted from them (not recorded which). These receptors originate from an adult woman who had mild COVID-19 (a few samples of this study predate the infection). Cell type and time point are not known. Each CDR3 is given with its conserved first and last residue. The D gene is left open where the match is weak. The size field is filled for only some rows; it gives once, few, many or a size class.

clone_size | j_call | v_call | d_call | cdr3_aa | cdr3_nt
NA | TRBJ1-1 | TRBV5-1 | TRBD1 | CASSSTGVGDTEAFF | TGCGCCAGCAGCTCAACAGGGGTGGGGGACACTGAAGCTTTCTTT
NA | TRBJ1-1 | TRBV27 | TRBD1 | CASSSGTGPYTEAFF | TGTGCCAGCAGTTCAGGGACAGGGCCGTACACTGAAGCTTTCTTT
few | TRBJ1-1 | TRBV4-1 | NA | CASSQDREAFF | TGCGCCAGCAGCCAAGACCGGGAAGCTTTCTTT
NA | TRBJ2-3 | TRBV4-1 | NA | CASSQDASTQYF | TGCGCCAGCAGCCAAGATGCGAGCACGCAGTATTTT
NA | TRBJ2-2 | TRBV10-3 | TRBD2 | CAISELAAGGTGELFF | TGTGCCATCAGTGAACTCGCAGCGGGGGGCACCGGGGAGCTGTTTTTT
few | TRBJ2-1 | TRBV3-1 | TRBD2 | CASSQVTAGVAYNEQFF | TGTGCCAGCAGCCAAGTTACAGCGGGGGTGGCCTACAATGAGCAGTTCTTC
few | TRBJ1-1 | TRBV4-1 | NA | CASSQGRGGTEAFF | TGCGCCAGCAGCCAAGGCAGGGGTGGAACTGAAGCTTTCTTT
NA | TRBJ2-3 | TRBV12-3/TRBV12-4 | NA | CASSQTTDTQYF | TGTGCCAGCAGCCAGACCACAGATACGCAGTATTTT
NA | TRBJ1-1 | TRBV19 | TRBD1 | CASSYRGLGTEAFF | TGTGCCAGTAGTTACAGGGGGTTGGGCACTGAAGCTTTCTTT
NA | TRBJ1-6 | TRBV2 | NA | CASSEDSTLNPLHF | TGTGCCAGCAGTGAAGACAGTACTTTAAACCCCCTCCACTTT
few | TRBJ2-3 | TRBV7-8 | TRBD1 | CASSWPDRGREDTQYF | TGTGCCAGCAGCTGGCCTGACAGGGGAAGGGAAGATACGCAGTATTTT
few | TRBJ1-5 | TRBV4-2 | NA | CASSQDPGPNQPQHF | TGTGCCAGCAGCCAAGATCCGGGGCCTAATCAGCCCCAGCATTTT
NA | TRBJ1-1 | TRBV6-5 | TRBD1 | CASRTTGMNTEAFF | TGTGCCAGCAGAACGACAGGGATGAACACTGAAGCTTTCTTT
few | TRBJ1-2 | TRBV29-1 | NA | CSVEKDGYTF | TGCAGCGTTGAGAAGGATGGCTACACCTTC
few | TRBJ2-1 | TRBV12-3/TRBV12-4 | NA | CASTILGAGYNEQFF | TGTGCCAGCACCATTCTCGGGGCGGGTTACAATGAGCAGTTCTTC
few | TRBJ2-7 | TRBV6-1 | NA | CASSEGISSYEQYF | TGTGCCAGCAGTGAAGGGATATCCTCCTACGAGCAGTACTTC
NA | TRBJ1-1 | TRBV24-1 | NA | CATSAGNTEAFF | TGTGCCACCAGTGCAGGGAACACTGAAGCTTTCTTT
few | TRBJ2-7 | TRBV4-3 | NA | CASSQGGDHELYF | TGCGCCAGCAGCCAAGGGGGGGACCACGAGCTGTACTTC
NA | TRBJ2-1 | TRBV27 | NA | CASTGRDFIDEQFF | TGTGCCAGCACAGGTCGGGATTTCATCGATGAGCAGTTCTTC
few | TRBJ2-7 | TRBV30 | TRBD1 | CAWSIDRASYEQYF | TGTGCCTGGAGTATAGACAGGGCCTCCTACGAGCAGTACTTC
NA | TRBJ1-1 | TRBV5-1 | NA | CASSLITGGVRDTEAFF | TGCGCCAGCAGCTTAATTACGGGAGGGGTCAGGGACACTGAAGCTTTCTTT
few | TRBJ2-2 | TRBV6-5 | TRBD2 | CASSYGTSGRVTGELFF | TGTGCCAGCAGTTACGGGACTAGCGGGAGAGTAACCGGGGAGCTGTTTTTT
NA | TRBJ1-2 | TRBV5-6 | NA | CASSLAGGDYGYTF | TGTGCCAGCAGCTTGGCCGGGGGAGACTATGGCTACACCTTC
NA | TRBJ2-1 | TRBV12-3/TRBV12-4 | NA | CASSLDTSFSYNEQFF | TGTGCCAGCAGTCTGGACACTAGCTTCTCCTACAATGAGCAGTTCTTC
NA | TRBJ2-3 | TRBV20-1 | TRBD2 | CSARGASGGAPSTDTQYF | TGCAGTGCTAGAGGTGCTAGCGGGGGGGCTCCTAGCACAGATACGCAGTATTTT
NA | TRBJ1-3 | TRBV7-6 | NA | CASSLEGRSGNTIYF | TGTGCCAGCAGCTTAGAAGGGCGTTCTGGAAACACCATATATTTT
few | TRBJ1-5 | TRBV4-2 | NA | CASSQEWPGASQPQHF | TGTGCCAGCAGCCAAGAGTGGCCGGGGGCTAGTCAGCCCCAGCATTTT
NA | TRBJ2-6 | TRBV24-1 | TRBD2 | CATSDLGTTGANVLTF | TGTGCCACCAGTGATTTAGGGACTACTGGGGCCAACGTCCTGACTTTC
NA | TRBJ2-4 | TRBV7-8 | TRBD2 | CAIGLAGVKNIQYF | TGTGCCATCGGACTAGCTGGGGTTAAAAACATTCAGTACTTC
once | TRBJ2-1 | TRBV5-1 | NA | CASSPRGGGSSSYNEQFF | TGCGCCAGCAGCCCCCGTGGAGGTGGGTCCAGCTCCTACAATGAGCAGTTCTTC
NA | TRBJ1-5 | TRBV6-5 | NA | CASSPPGPHNQPQHF | TGTGCCAGCAGTCCCCCTGGGCCTCACAATCAGCCCCAGCATTTT
NA | TRBJ1-2 | TRBV15 | NA | CATSRDWGGAGYTF | TGTGCCACCAGCAGAGATTGGGGGGGCGCTGGCTACACCTTC
NA | TRBJ1-1 | TRBV6-6 | NA | CASSYFSPTEAFF | TGTGCCAGCAGTTACTTTTCCCCCACTGAAGCTTTCTTT
few | TRBJ2-3 | TRBV9 | NA | CASSVVPDTQYF | TGTGCCAGCAGCGTAGTGCCAGATACGCAGTATTTT
few | TRBJ1-3 | TRBV2 | NA | CASQWGSGSGNTIYF | TGTGCCAGCCAATGGGGTTCGGGCTCTGGAAACACCATATATTTT
few | TRBJ2-3 | TRBV6-2/TRBV6-3 | TRBD2 | CASSSFGRTSGGMAGRTDTQYF | TGTGCCAGCAGTTCCTTTGGTCGGACTAGCGGGGGGATGGCAGGACGTACAGATACGCAGTATTTT
NA | TRBJ1-1 | TRBV19 | NA | CASSINGGNTEAFF | TGTGCCAGTAGTATCAACGGGGGGAACACTGAAGCTTTCTTT
NA | TRBJ2-3 | TRBV13 | TRBD2 | CASSHTSGGSDTQYF | TGTGCCAGCAGCCATACTAGCGGGGGATCAGATACGCAGTATTTT
few | TRBJ2-3 | TRBV9 | NA | CASSVEEGDLTDTQYF | TGTGCCAGCAGCGTAGAAGAAGGCGACCTCACAGATACGCAGTATTTT
few | TRBJ2-3 | TRBV6-6 | TRBD2 | CASSYTSGGLSTDTQYF | TGTGCCAGCAGTTACACTAGCGGGGGGCTTAGCACAGATACGCAGTATTTT
few | TRBJ2-3 | TRBV12-3/TRBV12-4 | NA | CASILPFGPSTDTQYF | TGTGCCAGCATTCTCCCCTTCGGACCTAGCACAGATACGCAGTATTTT
NA | TRBJ2-7 | TRBV19 | NA | CASSASRYYEQYF | TGTGCCAGTAGTGCATCTCGATACTACGAGCAGTACTTC
few | TRBJ2-7 | TRBV24-1 | NA | CATSDPRAYEQYF | TGTGCCACCAGTGATCCCCGGGCCTACGAGCAGTACTTC
few | TRBJ2-3 | TRBV27 | NA | CASSLTQVWDTQYF | TGTGCCAGCAGTCTAACACAGGTCTGGGATACGCAGTATTTT
NA | TRBJ2-7 | TRBV9 | NA | CASSGGTSNYEQYF | TGTGCCAGCAGCGGCGGGACAAGTAATTACGAGCAGTACTTC
NA | TRBJ1-6 | TRBV7-2 | NA | CASSFETGISYNSPLHF | TGTGCCAGCAGCTTCGAAACAGGGATCTCCTATAATTCACCCCTCCACTTT
NA | TRBJ2-1 | TRBV5-5 | NA | CASSLELDLLDEQFF | TGTGCCAGCAGCTTGGAACTAGACCTGCTGGATGAGCAGTTCTTC
few | TRBJ2-3 | TRBV4-1 | TRBD2 | CASRPIAGEEVDTQYF | TGCGCCAGCAGACCTATAGCGGGGGAGGAGGTAGATACGCAGTATTTT
few | TRBJ1-1 | TRBV7-9 | NA | CASRYGTSDKGTEAFF | TGTGCCAGCAGGTATGGGACATCCGATAAGGGCACTGAAGCTTTCTTT
NA | TRBJ2-1 | TRBV24-1 | NA | CATSDLGNEQFF | TGTGCCACCAGTGATTTGGGTAATGAGCAGTTCTTC
NA | TRBJ2-7 | TRBV9 | TRBD1 | CASSVGQGGVEQYF | TGTGCCAGCAGCGTGGGACAGGGGGGCGTCGAGCAGTACTTC
few | TRBJ2-7 | TRBV6-5 | NA | CASSYRDGGSMWQYF | TGTGCCAGCAGTTATCGGGACGGGGGTTCCATGTGGCAGTACTTC
NA | TRBJ2-3 | TRBV3-1 | TRBD2 | CASSQEILAGGLSTDTQYF | TGTGCCAGCAGCCAAGAGATCCTAGCGGGGGGGCTGAGCACAGATACGCAGTATTTT
NA | TRBJ2-1 | TRBV5-1 | NA | CASSLAVALSYNEQFF | TGCGCCAGCAGCTTGGCGGTGGCCCTCTCCTACAATGAGCAGTTCTTC
NA | TRBJ2-7 | TRBV12-3/TRBV12-4 | TRBD2 | CASSSGGVDYEQYF | TGTGCCAGCAGTTCCGGGGGGGTAGACTACGAGCAGTACTTC
many | TRBJ2-1 | TRBV11-2 | NA | CASSSALNEQFF | TGTGCCAGCAGCTCGGCCCTCAATGAGCAGTTCTTC
NA | TRBJ1-1 | TRBV12-3/TRBV12-4 | NA | CASSSGIGDTEAFF | TGTGCCAGCAGTTCCGGGATCGGGGACACTGAAGCTTTCTTT